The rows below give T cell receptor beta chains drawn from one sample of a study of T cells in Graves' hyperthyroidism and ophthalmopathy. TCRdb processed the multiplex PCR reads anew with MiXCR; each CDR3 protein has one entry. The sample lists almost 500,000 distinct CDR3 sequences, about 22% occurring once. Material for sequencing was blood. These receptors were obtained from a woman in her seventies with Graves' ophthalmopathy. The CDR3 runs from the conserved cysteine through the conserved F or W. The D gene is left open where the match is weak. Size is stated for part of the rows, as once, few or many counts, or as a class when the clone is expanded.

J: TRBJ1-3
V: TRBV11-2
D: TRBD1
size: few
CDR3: CASRLGTAVYTIYF
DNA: TGTGCCAGCAGGCTAGGGACAGCGGTATACACCATATATTTT

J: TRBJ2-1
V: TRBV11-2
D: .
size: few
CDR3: CASSLAFRVNEQFF
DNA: TGTGCCAGCAGCTTGGCGTTTCGTGTCAATGAGCAGTTCTTC

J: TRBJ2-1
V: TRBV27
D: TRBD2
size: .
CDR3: CASSKLAGVPNEQFF
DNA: TGTGCCAGCAGTAAACTAGCGGGGGTCCCCAATGAGCAGTTCTTC

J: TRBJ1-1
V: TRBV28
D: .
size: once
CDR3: CASRAGIAEAFF
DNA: TGTGCCTCCAGGGCAGGGATAGCTGAAGCTTTCTTT

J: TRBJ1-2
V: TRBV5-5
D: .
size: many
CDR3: CASSLEGGYGYTF
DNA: TGTGCCAGCAGTTTGGAAGGGGGGTATGGCTACACCTTC

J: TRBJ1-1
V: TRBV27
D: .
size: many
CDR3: CASSWGSGHTEAFF
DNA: TGTGCCAGCAGTTGGGGGAGTGGACACACTGAAGCTTTCTTT

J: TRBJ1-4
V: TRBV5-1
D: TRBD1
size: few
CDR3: CASSPTSGQEKLFF
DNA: TGCGCCAGCAGCCCGACCTCGGGACAGGAAAAACTGTTTTTT

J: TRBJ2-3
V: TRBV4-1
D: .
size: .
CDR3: CASSQGDTRSTDTQYF
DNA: TGCGCCAGCAGCCAAGGCGACACGAGATCGACAGATACGCAGTATTTT

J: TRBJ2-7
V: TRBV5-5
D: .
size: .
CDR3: CASSKQGMGDEQYF
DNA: TGTGCCAGCAGCAAACAGGGAATGGGCGACGAGCAGTACTTC

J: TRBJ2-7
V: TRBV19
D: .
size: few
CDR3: CASSIFSGAYEQYF
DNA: TGTGCCAGTAGTATTTTCTCAGGGGCCTACGAGCAGTACTTC

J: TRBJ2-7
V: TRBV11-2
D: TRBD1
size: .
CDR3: CASSLEAPRGGAYTYEQYF
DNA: TGTGCCAGCAGCTTAGAGGCCCCACGAGGGGGCGCGTACACCTACGAGCAGTACTTC

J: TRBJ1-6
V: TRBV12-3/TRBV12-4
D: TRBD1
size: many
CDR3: CASSSGGNDSPLHF
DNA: TGTGCCAGCAGTTCAGGGGGTAACGATTCACCCCTCCACTTT

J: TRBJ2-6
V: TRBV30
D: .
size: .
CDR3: CAWKGEFGANVLTF
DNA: TGTGCCTGGAAAGGAGAGTTTGGGGCCAACGTCCTGACTTTC

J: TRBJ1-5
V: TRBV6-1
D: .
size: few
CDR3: CASRPTEGSNQPQHF
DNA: TGTGCCAGCAGACCGACAGAGGGGAGCAATCAGCCCCAGCATTTT

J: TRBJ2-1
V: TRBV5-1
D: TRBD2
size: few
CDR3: CASSAGLASLTLTWDEQFF
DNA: TGCGCCAGCAGCGCCGGACTAGCGAGTCTCACCCTTACCTGGGATGAGCAGTTCTTC

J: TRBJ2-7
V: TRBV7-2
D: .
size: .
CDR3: CASSLEGGRSYEQYF
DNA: TGTGCCAGCAGCTTAGAGGGCGGCAGGTCCTACGAGCAGTACTTC

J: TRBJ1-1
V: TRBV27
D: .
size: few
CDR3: CASSSRTDRSAEAFF
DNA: TGTGCCAGCAGTTCAAGGACCGACAGGTCTGCTGAAGCTTTCTTT

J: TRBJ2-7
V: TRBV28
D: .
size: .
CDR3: CASSLPQGRFYEQYF
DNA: TGTGCCAGCAGTCTCCCCCAGGGTCGATTCTACGAGCAGTACTTC

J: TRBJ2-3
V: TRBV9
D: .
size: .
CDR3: CASSVGPPDTQYF
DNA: TGTGCCAGCAGCGTAGGGCCTCCGGATACGCAGTATTTT

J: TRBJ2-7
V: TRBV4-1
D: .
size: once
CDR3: CASSQSSFSSYEQYF
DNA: TGCGCCAGCAGCCAATCTAGCTTTTCCTCCTACGAGCAGTACTTC

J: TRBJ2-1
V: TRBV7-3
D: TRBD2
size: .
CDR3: CASSLKQAGLAGTEQFF
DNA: TGTGCCAGCAGCTTAAAGCAGGCAGGACTAGCGGGTACCGAGCAGTTCTTC

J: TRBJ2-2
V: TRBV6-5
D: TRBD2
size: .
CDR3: CASSYGTSGRAGELLF
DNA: TGTGCCAGCAGTTACGGGACTAGCGGGAGAGCCGGGGAGCTGCTTTTT

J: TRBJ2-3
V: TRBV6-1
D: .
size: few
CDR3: CASSPFLGTDTQYF
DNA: TGTGCCAGCAGTCCCTTTTTGGGGACAGATACGCAGTATTTT

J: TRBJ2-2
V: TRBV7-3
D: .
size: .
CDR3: CASSGTAGKYTGELFF
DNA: TGTGCCAGCAGCGGGACCGCGGGCAAGTACACCGGGGAGCTGTTTTTT

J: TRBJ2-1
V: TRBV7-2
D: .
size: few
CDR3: CASSLAASTYNEQFF
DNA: TGTGCCAGCAGCTTAGCGGCCAGTACCTACAATGAGCAGTTCTTC

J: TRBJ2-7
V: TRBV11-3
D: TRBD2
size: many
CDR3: CASSLTSGREQYF
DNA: TGTGCCAGCAGCTTGACTAGCGGGAGGGAGCAGTACTTC

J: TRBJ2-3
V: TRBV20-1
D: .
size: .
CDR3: CSARTDTQYF
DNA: TGCAGTGCGCGGACGGATACGCAGTATTTT

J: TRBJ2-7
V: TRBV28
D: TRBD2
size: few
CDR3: CASSLPGTSGYEQYF
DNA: TGTGCCAGCAGTTTACCCGGGACTAGCGGCTACGAGCAGTACTTC

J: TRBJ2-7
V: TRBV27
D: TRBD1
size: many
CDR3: CASSLDRGPYEQYF
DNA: TGTGCCAGCAGCTTGGACAGGGGCCCCTACGAGCAGTACTTC

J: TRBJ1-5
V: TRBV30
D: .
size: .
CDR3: CAWSGGTPRPQHF
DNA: TGTGCCTGGAGTGGAGGTACACCGAGGCCCCAGCATTTT

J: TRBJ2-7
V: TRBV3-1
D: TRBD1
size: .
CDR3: CASSPGGRGREQYF
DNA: TGTGCCAGCAGCCCCGGGGGCAGGGGGCGAGAGCAGTACTTC

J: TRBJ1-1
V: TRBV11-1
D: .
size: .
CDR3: CASSSYRFRTEAFF
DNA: TGTGCCAGCAGTTCCTACAGGTTTCGTACTGAAGCTTTCTTT

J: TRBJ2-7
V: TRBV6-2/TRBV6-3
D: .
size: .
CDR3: CASSYSERYEQYF
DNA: TGTGCCAGCAGTTACTCCGAGAGATACGAGCAGTACTTC